These 30 T cell receptor beta chains were all obtained from the same sample, sequenced in a study of T cells in women clearing cervical HPV infection. The method was immunoSEQ multiplex PCR; TCRdb's version includes in-frame clones alone and lacks a portion of them. The sample holds some 31,000 clones. Material for sequencing was blood buffy coat. The receptor set was obtained from a woman between 18 and 69 years old with a cervical HPV16 infection that either progressed to CIN3+ or cleared (not recorded which).

CDR3 amino acids: CSASVREFYNSPLHF. CDR3 bases read: TGCAGTGCTAGCGTCAGGGAGTTTTATAATTCACCC. The chain carries TRBV20-1 and TRBJ1-6; D possibly corresponds to TRBD1 (5 bases). The sequenced fragment ends 3 residues before the CDR3 boundary, so the rest is inferred from the germline J gene. Trimming removed 3 bases from V and 4 bases from J, with 13 bases in between. Per germline, CDR1 DFQATT and CDR2 SNEGSKA (reference sequence). CDR3 length: 15 amino acids.

Concerning this clone itself: The observed sequence ends 3 residues before the CDR3 terminus, with the missing tail filled in from the germline J gene. This sequence joins TRBV2 and TRBJ2-5; weak D call: TRBD2 (6 bases). Germline V CDR1 and CDR2: SNHLY, FYNNEI. Trimming shortened V by 5 bases and J by 1 base, and 17 bases separated the two germline ends. The CDR3 runs to 16 residues. The DNA read from the CDR3 is TGTGCCAGCAGTTTCCGGGACTTCAATATCCAAGAGACC. It specifies CASSFRDFNIQET. The whole CDR3 is CASSFRDFNIQETQYF.

To note about this clone: The read stops 3 residues short of the end of the CDR3; the missing end is completed from the germline J gene. The chain couples TRBV5-1 to TRBJ2-3; 8 bases are shared with TRBD1. Germline CDR1 reads SGHRS; CDR2 reads YFSETQ. The CDR3 is 15 residues long. With 2 bases clipped from V and 1 base from J, the junction kept 3 bases outside the gene matches. The covered CDR3 bases are TGCGCCAGCAGCTTCGGACAGGGAGGCACAGATACG. Protein sequence: CASSFGQGGTDT. The full-length CDR3 reads as CASSFGQGGTDTQYF.

About this clone: The read ends 3 residues early relative to the CDR3; the germline J gene fills the gap. Other DNA sequences in the same sample also yield this CDR3. V is TRBV7-7 and J is TRBJ2-3, with 11 bases aligning to TRBD2. V lost 5 bases, J lost 3 bases, and 7 bases stayed unmatched. The V gene's germline CDR1 is SSHAT and CDR2 FNYEAQ (reference sequence). This CDR3 has 16 residues. CDR3: CASSPTSGRRTDTQYF. CDR3 DNA, as far as it was read: TGTGCCAGCAGCCCAACTAGCGGGAGAAGAACAGATACG.

Points on this clone: Read sequence stops 3 residues before the CDR3 end, and the germline J gene provides the missing end. This rearrangement joins TRBV16 to TRBJ1-3, with D uncertain. This CDR3 region has 17 residues. V was trimmed by 0 bases and J by 0 bases, leaving 12 bases between them. The V gene's germline CDR1 is KGHSY and CDR2 FQNENV. The CDR3 here is CASSQSEGSHSGNTIYF. CDR3 DNA (partial): TGTGCCAGCAGCCAATCGGAAGGGTCCCACTCTGGAAACACC.

Of note for this clone: The CDR3 goes on 3 residues after the read ends, and that part is filled in from the germline J gene. The chain combines TRBV2 with TRBJ1-6; a weak D match, TRBD1 (6 bases). Germline lookup yields CDR1 SNHLY and CDR2 FYNNEI. Trimming shortened V by 8 bases and J by 5 bases, and 19 bases separated the two germline ends. The CDR3 extends over 16 amino acids. CDR3 DNA (partial): TGTGCCAGCGGGTTCCTTGGGACAACCAATAATTCACCC. Translating gives CASGFLGTTNNSP. The full CDR3 reads CASGFLGTTNNSPLHF.

Remarks on this clone: Coverage ceases 3 residues before the CDR3 finishes, and the germline J gene fills in the end. The chain combines TRBV20-1 with TRBJ2-1; D not certain. Germline loops: CDR1 DFQATT, CDR2 SNEGSKA (reference sequence). V gave up 5 bases and J gave up 8 bases, with 10 bases separating them. The CDR3 is made up of 11 amino acids. CDR3 DNA (partial): TGCAGTGCTCAAAGGGTACATGAG. This translates into CSAQRVHE. The complete CDR3 sequence is CSAQRVHEQFF.

Concerning this clone: The read ends 3 residues shy of where the CDR3 ends; the end is completed using the germline J gene. The rearrangement links TRBV30 to TRBJ2-2, with D perhaps assigned TRBD1 or TRBD2 (5 bases each). CDR3 length equals 12 residues. CDR1 and CDR2 from the germline V gene are GTSNPN and SVGIG (reference sequence). CDR3 sequence: CAWTRGDSPLFF. The sequenced part of the CDR3 DNA is TGTGCCTGGACCCGAGGGGATTCACCG.

Of note for this clone: Read sequence stops 3 residues before the CDR3 end, and the germline J gene provides the missing end. The chain uses TRBV5-5 and TRBJ2-1, with 7 positions matching TRBD1. The junction had 3 bases not matched to a gene; V was cut back by 3 bases and J by 0 bases. The CDR3 consists of 15 residues. CDR1 and CDR2 from the germline V gene are SGHKS and YYEKEE (reference sequence). The CDR3: CASSSGQSSYNEQFF. CDR3 DNA (partial): TGTGCCAGCAGCTCGGGACAGAGCTCCTACAATGAG.

The part of the CDR3 DNA that was read is TGCGCCAGCAGTGACTCCGGGACAGGTGTCAATGAG. It yields the protein CASSDSGTGVNE. Given in full, the CDR3 is CASSDSGTGVNEQFF. The chain is built from TRBV10-1 and TRBJ2-1, with 8 positions matching TRBD1. Read coverage stops 3 residues before the CDR3 terminus; the germline J gene supplies the remainder. V gave up 3 bases and J gave up 6 bases; unmatched junction bases: 7. Germline loops: CDR1 WNHNN, CDR2 SYGVQD (reference sequence). The CDR3 is 15 amino acids.

For this clone: Sequencing ends 3 residues short of the CDR3 end; the germline J gene provides the rest. The V and J genes are TRBV19 and TRBJ2-2, with 10 bases identical to TRBD1. The germline gives CDR1 LNHDA, CDR2 SQIVND (reference sequence). The CDR3 runs to 16 residues. Trimming removed 6 bases from V and 7 bases from J; junction bases left unmatched: 11. CDR3 sequence: CASSTQSGTGVGELFF. CDR3 DNA (partial): TGTGCCAGTAGCACCCAATCCGGGACAGGGGTCGGGGAG.

CDR3 DNA, as far as it was read: TGTGCCAGCAGTTTTAGCGGAAGCTCCTACGAG. Protein: CASSFSGSSYE. The full CDR3 is CASSFSGSSYEQYF. J is TRBJ2-7 and V is TRBV27, with a weak D call TRBD2 (6 bases). From the germline J gene comes the end of the CDR3, since the read stops 3 residues before it. The CDR3 is 14 amino acids. Trimming took 3 bases from V and 0 from J, leaving 9 bases between them. CDR1 and CDR2 (germline): MNHEY, SMNVEV (reference sequence).

With regard to this clone: The read ends 3 residues early relative to the CDR3; the germline J gene fills the gap. This chain links TRBV10-2 with TRBJ1-6; D perhaps matches TRBD1 (5 bases). Germline V gene lookup returns CDR1 WSHSY and CDR2 SAAADI. Trimming removed 0 bases at V and 7 bases at J, with 7 bases between. The CDR3 has 14 residues. This chain's CDR3 is CASSESAGNSPLHF. The DNA read from the CDR3 is TGCGCCAGCAGTGAGTCGGCAGGGAATTCACCC.

With regard to this clone: The DNA ends 3 residues before the CDR3 does, and the rest of the CDR3 is filled in from the germline J gene. The chain links TRBV19 to TRBJ2-1, with 8 bases that match TRBD1. Looked up from germline, CDR1 is LNHDA and CDR2 is SQIVND (reference sequence). V was clipped by 3 bases and J by 3 bases; unmatched bases: 4. The CDR3 runs 15 residues. The CDR3 loop reads CASSIPDRGYNEQFF. The CDR3 bases that were read are TGTGCCAGTAGTATTCCCGACAGGGGCTACAATGAG.

To note about this clone: The DNA ends 3 residues before the CDR3 does, and the rest of the CDR3 is filled in from the germline J gene. The rearrangement links TRBV14 to TRBJ2-7; D gene unclear. V lost 1 base and J lost 3, with 7 bases in between. The germline gives CDR1 SGHDN, CDR2 FVKESK. CDR3 size: 13 residues. The covered CDR3 bases are TGTGCCAGCAGCCAAGGCAGACTCTACGAG. Its protein product is CASSQGRLYE. The CDR3 in its entirety is CASSQGRLYEQYF.

Notes on this clone: The missing CDR3 end, 3 residues past where the read stops, is filled in from the germline J gene. The rearrangement links TRBV11-2 to TRBJ2-7, with a weak D call TRBD2 (6 bases). Looked up from germline, CDR1 is SGHAT and CDR2 is FQNNGV. This CDR3 spans 15 amino acids. V shed 2 bases and J shed 0 bases, with 11 bases lying between them. CDR3 sequence reads: CASSLTGTFSYEQYF. The covered CDR3 bases are TGTGCCAGCAGCTTAACCGGGACTTTCTCCTACGAG.

As regards this clone: Coverage ceases 3 residues before the CDR3 finishes, and the germline J gene fills in the end. The V gene is TRBV7-8, the J gene TRBJ2-3, with 9 bases aligning to TRBD2. Losses at the gene ends were 6 bases for V and 6 bases for J; bases not matched to a gene: 10. This CDR3 contains 15 residues. CDR1 is SGHVS and CDR2 is FQNEAQ in the germline V gene. CDR3 sequence reads: CASRTRGGRADTQYF. The covered CDR3 bases are TGTGCCAGCAGGACGCGGGGGGGCCGAGCCGATACG. Combining the CDR3 with reference TRBV7-8 and TRBJ2-3 gives the whole variable domain GAGVSQSPRYKVAKRGQDVALRCDPISGHVSLFWYQQALGQGPEFLTYFQNEAQLDKSGLPSDRFFAERPEGSVSTLKIQRTQQEDSAVYLCASRTRGGRADTQYFGPGTRLTVL.

With regard to this clone: The observed sequence ends 3 residues before the CDR3 terminus, with the missing tail filled in from the germline J gene. The chain recombines TRBV7-9 with TRBJ1-3; D call uncertain. V was pared by 1 base and J by 1 base, with 8 bases between. The CDR3 is made up of 15 amino acids. Germline V lookup: CDR1 SEHNR, CDR2 FQNEAQ (reference sequence). CDR3 DNA, as far as it was read: TGTGCCAGCAGCTTAGTAGGGCCATCTGGAAACACC. It codes for CASSLVGPSGNT. The full CDR3 protein is CASSLVGPSGNTIYF.

As for this clone: The read is 3 residues too short to cover the CDR3 end, so that end is filled in from the germline J gene. The chain combines TRBV14 with TRBJ1-2; 11 bases map to TRBD1. The CDR3 consists of 16 residues. Germline values: CDR1 SGHDN, CDR2 FVKESK. V dropped 0 bases and J dropped 7; count of bases not matched to a gene: 7. The sequenced CDR3 bases are TGTGCCAGCAGCCAAGATGTCGGGACAGGGGGTCGTGGC. It translates to CASSQDVGTGGRG. In full, the CDR3 reads CASSQDVGTGGRGYTF.

The CDR3 region is CAWELTGLGNTIYF. The CDR3 bases that were read are TGTGCCTGGGAACTAACAGGGCTTGGAAACACC. This sequence joins TRBV30 and TRBJ1-3, with D tentatively TRBD1 (6 bases). From the germline J gene comes the end of the CDR3, since the read stops 3 residues before it. Trimming cost V 5 bases and J 3 bases, with 14 bases left between them. Germline CDR1 GTSNPN, CDR2 SVGIG (reference sequence). There are 14 residues in the CDR3.

Remarks on this clone: The read terminates 3 residues before the CDR3 end, so the remaining end is supplied by the germline J gene. The V and J genes are TRBV6-1 and TRBJ1-4, with 8 bases matching TRBD1. Trimming cost V 0 bases and J 3 bases; bases outside gene matches: 3. The CDR3 is 16 amino acids. Germline V gives CDR1 MNHNS, CDR2 SASEGT. CDR3 in amino acids: CASSEAMTGANEKLFF. CDR3 DNA, as far as it was read: TGTGCCAGCAGTGAAGCCATGACAGGGGCTAATGAAAAA.

A note on this clone: The CDR3 end is not reached by the read, which stops 3 residues before it; the germline J gene fills it in. This chain uses TRBV2 with TRBJ2-3; a weak D match, TRBD2 (6 bases). Germline values: CDR1 SNHLY, CDR2 FYNNEI. This CDR3 is built from 15 residues. The V end lost 10 bases, the J end lost 0 bases, and 17 bases lay between the germline ends. The sequenced CDR3 bases are TGTGCCAACACGGAGACCGGGACTAGCACAGATACG. It specifies CANTETGTSTDT. The whole CDR3 protein reads CANTETGTSTDTQYF.

Concerning this clone: Sequencing ends 3 residues short of the CDR3 end; the germline J gene provides the rest. The J gene is TRBJ1-1, the V gene TRBV18; no reliable D call. Trimming took 4 bases from V and 2 from J, leaving 11 bases between them. This CDR3 spans 14 amino acids. The germline V gene has CDR1 KGHSH and CDR2 LQKENI. The CDR3 DNA, read in part, is TGTGCCAGCTCACTGAAACCAGTTAACACTGAA. Its translation is CASSLKPVNTE. The whole CDR3 sequence is CASSLKPVNTEAFF.

With regard to this clone: The sequence runs out 3 residues before the end of the CDR3; the remainder is reconstructed from the germline J gene. The chain couples TRBV2 to TRBJ1-2; no clear D gene. There are 13 residues in the CDR3. Germline V gives CDR1 SNHLY, CDR2 FYNNEI. Trimming shortened V by 3 bases and J by 5 bases, and 10 bases separated the two germline ends. The CDR3 protein is CASSDLREYGYTF. The sequenced part of the CDR3 DNA is TGTGCCAGCAGTGATCTTAGAGAGTATGGC.

Measured by frequency, this clone is medium-sized. The sequence runs out 3 residues before the end of the CDR3; the remainder is reconstructed from the germline J gene. The chain has TRBV2 and TRBJ1-2, with D possibly matching TRBD1 (5 bases). Trimming pared 7 bases from V and 0 bases from J, leaving 12 bases between. The CDR3 extends over 14 amino acids. Germline assignment: CDR1 SNHLY and CDR2 FYNNEI. CDR3 DNA, as far as it was read: TGTGCCAGCATCCTCGGGGGGACTAACTATGGC. This sequence encodes CASILGGTNYG. The full CDR3 protein reads CASILGGTNYGYTF.

CDR3 amino acids: CASSSNLLNSPLHF. The covered CDR3 bases are TGTGCCAGCTCGTCGAATCTACTAAATTCACCC. This chain joins TRBV2 and TRBJ1-6; no firm D call. The read gets to within 3 residues of the CDR3 end, and the germline J gene fills in the rest. Trimming removed 8 bases from V and 7 bases from J, with 15 bases in between. CDR1 SNHLY and CDR2 FYNNEI come from the germline V gene. This CDR3 has 14 amino acids.

Comments on this clone: The CDR3 end lies 3 residues beyond the end of the read and is filled in from the germline J gene. This rearrangement joins TRBV11-1 to TRBJ2-5; 7 bases line up with TRBD1. Per the germline V gene, CDR1 is SGHAT and CDR2 is FQDESV (reference sequence). The CDR3 is made up of 13 amino acids. V lost 5 bases to trimming and J lost 5 bases; unmatched junction nucleotides: 5. This CDR3 is CASSPFRGETQYF. The CDR3 bases that were read are TGTGCCAGCAGCCCTTTCAGGGGGGAGACC.

Concerning this clone: From the germline J gene comes the end of the CDR3, since the read stops 3 residues before it. This chain joins TRBV19 and TRBJ2-1; D unresolved. From germline, CDR1 is LNHDA and CDR2 SQIVND (reference sequence). V was clipped by 5 bases and J by 8 bases, with 10 bases between them. The CDR3 is 12 amino acids. CDR3 sequence: CASSSPPDEQFF. The CDR3 bases that were read are TGTGCCAGTAGTTCCCCCCCCGATGAG.

As regards this clone: The sequenced fragment ends 3 residues before the CDR3 boundary, so the rest is inferred from the germline J gene. This chain connects TRBV14 to TRBJ2-5; 8 bases are shared with TRBD2. V trimming: 4 bases; J trimming: 5 bases; junction bases outside the gene matches: 9. Germline V gene sequence: CDR1 SGHDN, CDR2 FVKESK. CDR3 size: 15 residues. CDR3 DNA (partial): TGTGCCAGCAGCCCCTTTAGCGGGGTGGGGGAGACC. It yields the protein CASSPFSGVGET. The entire CDR3 sequence reads CASSPFSGVGETQYF.

With regard to this clone: Read coverage stops 3 residues before the CDR3 terminus; the germline J gene supplies the remainder. The chain joins TRBV4-2 to TRBJ2-7; 10 bases match TRBD2. V was clipped by 1 base and J by 2 bases; unmatched bases: 2. The germline V gene has CDR1 LGHNA and CDR2 YNFKEQ. The CDR3 covers 15 residues. CDR3 amino acids: CASSQVTSGTYEQYF. The covered CDR3 bases are TGTGCCAGCAGCCAAGTCACTAGCGGGACCTACGAG.